The sequence of this T cell receptor beta chain was determined in a study of cytomegalovirus exposure and HLA in healthy donors. Findings and caveats of the study: Some V segments (TRBV6-2 and TRBV6-3 among them) were excluded as indistinguishable. CMV serostatus was the sole immune exposure data available. Cytomegalovirus status was reportedly diagnosed by the classifier with high sensitivity and specificity.

The CDR3 covers 15 residues. Trimming pared 3 bases from V and 6 bases from J, leaving 15 bases between. Germline assignment: CDR1 LNHDA and CDR2 SQIVND (reference sequence). PCR involved 60 Vbeta and 13 Jbeta primers. Some clones are missing from TCRdb's copy, which holds only in-frame ones; the method was immunoSEQ multiplex PCR. In the table there are 160,000 or so clones, approximately 72% of which are singletons. On this clone: Its antigen is still unknown.

This chain connects TRBV19 to TRBJ2-1, with a weak D call TRBD2 (5 bases). What was sequenced was PBMCs. The source of this sequence is a human donor in good health. The CDR3 nucleotides read TGTGCCAGTAGTATGAGGGCGGCAGGCCTCAATGAGCAGTTCTTC. It specifies CASSMRAAGLNEQFF.